Shown below are 27 T cell receptor beta chains from a single sample sequenced in a study of blood T cell repertoires in COVID-19. Profiling relied on immunoSEQ multiplex PCR, and the TCRdb table lists in-frame clones only, not all of them. The table lists roughly 200,000 clones, around four fifths of them singletons. Material for sequencing was peripheral blood. These receptors were obtained from a woman aged 40 to 50 with COVID-19, enrolled during active disease.

The rearrangement joins TRBV19 to TRBJ2-7, with 11 bases identical to TRBD1. The length of the CDR3 is 18 residues. The germline gives CDR1 LNHDA, CDR2 SQIVND (reference sequence). J lost 0 bases, V lost 1 base, and 8 bases had no gene match. The CDR3: CASSIGPRDRGFSYEQYF. CDR3 DNA: TGTGCCAGTAGTATAGGACCCCGGGACAGGGGGTTCTCCTACGAGCAGTACTTC.

J is TRBJ1-1 and V is TRBV12-3 or TRBV12-4; D gene unclear. Trimming shortened V by 2 bases and J by 11 bases, and 12 bases separated the two germline ends. This CDR3 comprises 12 residues. The CDR3 spells CASSLWLETAFF. CDR3 nucleotide sequence: TGTGCCAGCAGTTTATGGCTAGAAACGGCTTTCTTT.

This chain uses TRBV5-6 with TRBJ2-7; D is perhaps TRBD1 (6 bases). The CDR3 length is 15 residues. Germline CDR1 and CDR2: SGHDT and YYEEEE. V lost 0 bases to trimming and J lost 2 bases, with 12 bases between them. The chain's CDR3 is CASSLEPHRAYEQYF. The CDR3 bases are TGTGCCAGCAGCTTGGAACCCCACAGGGCCTACGAGCAGTACTTC. The full variable domain, rest sourced from reference TRBV5-6 and TRBJ2-7, is DAGVTQSPTHLIKTRGQQVTLRCSPKSGHDTVSWYQQALGQGPQFIFQYYEEEERQRGNFPDRFSGHQFPNYSSELNVNALLLGDSALYLCASSLEPHRAYEQYFGPGTRLTVT.

This rearrangement joins TRBV27 to TRBJ1-4; possible D gene TRBD1, 6 bases. CDR3 length equals 15 residues. Per the germline V gene, CDR1 is MNHEY and CDR2 is SMNVEV (reference sequence). Trimming stripped 0 bases from V and 4 bases from J, with 9 bases between. The CDR3 loop reads CASSLSVGGNEKLFF. CDR3 sequence (DNA): TGTGCCAGCAGTTTATCGGTAGGGGGTAATGAAAAACTGTTTTTT.

CDR3 coding DNA: TGTGCCAGCAGCCAAGATTTAACAAAACATGGCTACACCTTC. Translated: CASSQDLTKHGYTF. V usage is TRBV14 and J usage is TRBJ1-2; no firm D call. The length of the CDR3 is 14 residues. V gave up 0 bases and J gave up 6 bases, with 11 bases separating them. CDR1 and CDR2 (germline): SGHDN, FVKESK.

This sequence joins TRBV6-4 and TRBJ1-1, with a weak D call TRBD1 (5 bases). Germline-derived CDR1 and CDR2 are MRHNA and SNTAGT. With 0 bases removed from V and 0 bases from J, the gap between germline ends came to 8 bases. This CDR3 is built from 15 residues. CDR3 DNA sequence: TGTGCCAGCAGTGACTCAGGGGCCCTGAACACTGAAGCTTTCTTT. This translates into CASSDSGALNTEAFF.

The rearrangement links TRBV5-4 to TRBJ2-7, with D possibly matching TRBD2 (6 bases). Per germline, CDR1 SGHNT and CDR2 YYREEE (reference sequence). CDR3 length equals 15 residues. Trimming removed 4 bases at V and 0 bases at J, with 14 bases between. The CDR3 spells CASSPYRDFSYEQYF. CDR3 nucleotides: TGTGCCAGCAGCCCATACCGGGACTTCTCCTACGAGCAGTACTTC.

The chain has TRBV6-5 and TRBJ1-5; tentatively, D is TRBD1 (5 bases). Deletions cut 6 bases from V and 0 bases from J, with 6 bases between. Germline V lookup: CDR1 MNHEY, CDR2 SVGAGI. The CDR3 length is 13 residues. CDR3 in amino acids: CASSRDSNQPQHF. For the CDR3, the DNA is TGTGCCAGCAGCAGGGATAGCAATCAGCCCCAGCATTTT.

This rearrangement joins TRBV7-6 to TRBJ2-3, with 10 nucleotides matching TRBD2. J was trimmed by 4 bases and V by 5 bases; bases with no gene match: 9. This CDR3 comprises 16 residues. Germline CDR1 SGHVS, CDR2 FNYEAQ. Written as DNA, the CDR3 is TGTGCCAGCAGCACTGAGCGGGAGGGGGGTCCAGATACGCAGTATTTT. Protein sequence: CASSTEREGGPDTQYF. Full variable domain (missing parts from reference TRBV7-6 and TRBJ2-3): GAGVSQSPRYKVTKRGQDVALRCDPISGHVSLYWYRQALGQGPEFLTYFNYEAQQDKSGLPNDRFSAERPEGSISTLTIQRTEQRDSAMYRCASSTEREGGPDTQYFGPGTRLTVL.

The J gene is TRBJ2-7, the V gene TRBV11-2, with 8 positions matching TRBD2. The CDR3 covers 15 residues. The germline CDR1 and CDR2 sequences are SGHAT and FQNNGV. The V gene end was trimmed by 3 bases and the J gene end by 0 bases; junction bases not matched to a gene: 4. CDR3 bases: TGTGCCAGCAGCTTTAGCGGGGTAAGCTCCTACGAGCAGTACTTC. Translated: CASSFSGVSSYEQYF.

This clone was recorded at least ten times. The chain recombines TRBV11-2 with TRBJ2-1, with D possibly matching TRBD1 (7 bases). V was pared by 7 bases and J by 7 bases, with 26 bases between. CDR3 length: 17 residues. Germline CDR1 SGHAT, CDR2 FQNNGV. CDR3 amino acids: CASTQGGLQPKVNEQFF. CDR3 in DNA: TGTGCCAGCACCCAGGGGGGCCTACAGCCCAAGGTGAATGAGCAGTTCTTC.

The rearrangement uses TRBV5-5 and TRBJ2-5; no clear D. The CDR3 has 13 residues. The germline CDR1 and CDR2 sequences are SGHKS and YYEKEE (reference sequence). V lost 0 bases to trimming and J lost 7 bases, with 10 bases between them. The CDR3 coding sequence is TGTGCCAGCAGCTTGGCCTTACTTACGACCCAGTACTTC. This gives the protein CASSLALLTTQYF.

CDR3 residues: CASSFGFGLFF. The CDR3 DNA follows: TGTGCCAGCAGCTTCGGGTTTGGATTGTTTTTT. The genes are TRBV6-6 and TRBJ1-4; D not certain. CDR3 size: 11 residues. The ends were cut back, 6 bases at V and 15 bases at J, with 14 bases in the middle. CDR1 is MNHNY and CDR2 is SVGAGI in the germline V gene (reference sequence).

This clone appeared a few times. The chain uses TRBV21-1 and TRBJ2-1; TRBD2 is the table's D call and was not checked against the DNA. TRBV21-1 is a documented pseudogene. This CDR3 spans 22 amino acids. The CDR3 protein is CASSKDGVPGLAGAVGYNEQFF. For the CDR3, the DNA is TGTGCCAGCAGCAAAGATGGAGTGCCGGGACTAGCGGGAGCAGTGGGCTACAATGAGCAGTTCTTC.

The chain joins TRBV6-2 or TRBV6-3 to TRBJ1-1; possibly TRBD1 for D (5 bases). CDR1 is MNHEY, CDR2 SVGEGT, per germline. This CDR3 spans 20 amino acids. V was shortened by 4 bases and J by 1 base, with 28 bases between the two germline ends. CDR3 protein: CASSSLPGTQKLGKNTEAFF. DNA of the CDR3: TGTGCCAGCAGTTCATTGCCCGGGACTCAGAAATTGGGCAAGAACACTGAAGCTTTCTTT.

The chain has TRBV29-1 and TRBJ2-7, with TRBD1 matching 8 bases. Trimming at V came to 6 bases and at J to 2 bases, leaving 9 bases not matched to a gene. The V gene's germline CDR1 is SQVTM and CDR2 ANQGSEA. The CDR3 has 14 amino acids. CDR3 coding DNA: TGCAGCGTGCTGGACAGGGCTTTCACCTACGAGCAGTACTTC. Its protein is CSVLDRAFTYEQYF.

The chain uses TRBV12-3 or TRBV12-4 and TRBJ1-2; 12 nucleotides agree with TRBD1. The CDR3 is made up of 13 amino acids. V was pared by 7 bases and J by 8 bases, with 5 bases of the junction left unmatched. The CDR3 DNA reads TGTGCCAGCATGGGACAGGGGGCGGAAGGCTACACCTTC. Its translation is CASMGQGAEGYTF.

The gene calls are TRBV6-5 and TRBJ2-7, with D hard to call. V gave up 4 bases and J gave up 3 bases, with 10 bases separating them. Germline-derived CDR1 and CDR2 are MNHEY and SVGAGI. This CDR3 region has 13 residues. CDR3 region: CASSSEAYYEQYF. CDR3 sequence (DNA): TGTGCCAGCAGTTCCGAAGCGTACTACGAGCAGTACTTC.

The rearrangement links TRBV27 to TRBJ1-2; tentatively, D is TRBD1 (5 bases). V shed 8 bases and J shed 4 bases, with 14 bases lying between them. The CDR3 consists of 13 residues. Germline V gene lookup returns CDR1 MNHEY and CDR2 SMNVEV (reference sequence). The CDR3 region has the DNA TGTGCCAGCGGGGCCGGAGGGTTCTATGGCTACACCTTC. This encodes CASGAGGFYGYTF.

V and J are TRBV19 and TRBJ2-1; 12 positions match TRBD2. The CDR3 loop spans 17 amino acids. The V gene's germline CDR1 is LNHDA and CDR2 SQIVND (reference sequence). The V segment lost 1 base and the J segment 3 bases; nucleotides outside the gene matches: 4. In DNA form, the CDR3 reads TGTGCCAGTAGTATAGGACTAGCGGGAGATATCTACAATGAGCAGTTCTTC. Translated: CASSIGLAGDIYNEQFF.

This clone was seen ten or more times. The chain has TRBV5-4 and TRBJ2-3, with D perhaps matching TRBD2 (6 bases). Trimming removed 0 bases at V and 3 bases at J, with 14 bases between. Germline V gives CDR1 SGHNT, CDR2 YYREEE (reference sequence). The CDR3 sequence is 16 residues long. The CDR3: CASSLGVAAGTDTQYF. CDR3 DNA: TGTGCCAGCAGCTTGGGAGTGGCTGCGGGGACAGATACGCAGTATTTT.

V is TRBV6-2 or TRBV6-3 and J is TRBJ1-2, with TRBD1 matching over 8 bases. CDR3 length: 16 amino acids. The germline V gene encodes CDR1 MNHEY and CDR2 SVGEGT. Trimming took 6 bases from V and 8 from J; bases not matched to a gene: 17. CDR3 sequence reads: CASSPQFARQGRGYTF. The CDR3 DNA sequence: TGTGCCAGCAGCCCACAATTTGCGAGACAGGGGCGAGGCTACACCTTC.

This clone was counted a single time. The chain carries TRBV6-5 and TRBJ1-3, with 8 bases identical to TRBD1. Trimming cost V 6 bases and J 6 bases; bases outside gene matches: 10. The CDR3 contains 15 residues. From germline, CDR1 is MNHEY and CDR2 SVGAGI. In DNA, the CDR3 is TGTGCCAGCAGCGTCCAGACAGGGGCCTTAAACACCATATATTTT. The encoded protein is CASSVQTGALNTIYF.

The chain recombines TRBV18 with TRBJ1-1; no firm D call. CDR3 length: 13 residues. Trimming removed 3 bases at V and 3 bases at J, with 8 bases between. Per germline, CDR1 KGHSH and CDR2 LQKENI. CDR3 in DNA: TGTGCCAGCTCACCCCGAGTGGACACTGAAGCTTTCTTT. This codes for CASSPRVDTEAFF.

The chain carries TRBV5-1 and TRBJ2-7, with TRBD2 matching over 14 bases. Germline V gene lookup returns CDR1 SGHRS and CDR2 YFSETQ. The V segment lost 0 bases and the J segment 6 bases; nucleotides outside the gene matches: 5. The CDR3 covers 16 residues. DNA for the CDR3: TGCGCCAGCAGCTTGGCTGGGACTAGCGGGGGAAGCGAGCAGTACTTC. Protein product: CASSLAGTSGGSEQYF. Full variable domain (missing parts from reference TRBV5-1 and TRBJ2-7): KAGVTQTPRYLIKTRGQQVTLSCSPISGHRSVSWYQQTPGQGLQFLFEYFSETQRNKGNFPGRFSGRQFSNSRSEMNVSTLELGDSALYLCASSLAGTSGGSEQYFGPGTRLTVT.

The chain employs TRBV6-5 and TRBJ2-1; TRBD1 aligns across 7 bases. V gave up 0 bases and J gave up 6 bases; unmatched junction bases: 5. The CDR3 totals 15 residues. In germline, CDR1 is MNHEY, CDR2 SVGAGI. As DNA, the CDR3 is TGTGCCAGCAGTTACTCCCTAACAGGGGTCAATGAGCAGTTCTTC. This translates into CASSYSLTGVNEQFF.

The chain couples TRBV9 to TRBJ1-2; the match to TRBD1 covers 7 bases. The CDR3 has 14 amino acids. Trimming took 0 bases from V and 5 from J; bases not matched to a gene: 4. Germline V lookup: CDR1 SGDLS, CDR2 YYNGEE. The CDR3 DNA reads TGTGCCAGCAGCGTAGGGGACAGTTATTATGGCTACACCTTC. Its translation is CASSVGDSYYGYTF.